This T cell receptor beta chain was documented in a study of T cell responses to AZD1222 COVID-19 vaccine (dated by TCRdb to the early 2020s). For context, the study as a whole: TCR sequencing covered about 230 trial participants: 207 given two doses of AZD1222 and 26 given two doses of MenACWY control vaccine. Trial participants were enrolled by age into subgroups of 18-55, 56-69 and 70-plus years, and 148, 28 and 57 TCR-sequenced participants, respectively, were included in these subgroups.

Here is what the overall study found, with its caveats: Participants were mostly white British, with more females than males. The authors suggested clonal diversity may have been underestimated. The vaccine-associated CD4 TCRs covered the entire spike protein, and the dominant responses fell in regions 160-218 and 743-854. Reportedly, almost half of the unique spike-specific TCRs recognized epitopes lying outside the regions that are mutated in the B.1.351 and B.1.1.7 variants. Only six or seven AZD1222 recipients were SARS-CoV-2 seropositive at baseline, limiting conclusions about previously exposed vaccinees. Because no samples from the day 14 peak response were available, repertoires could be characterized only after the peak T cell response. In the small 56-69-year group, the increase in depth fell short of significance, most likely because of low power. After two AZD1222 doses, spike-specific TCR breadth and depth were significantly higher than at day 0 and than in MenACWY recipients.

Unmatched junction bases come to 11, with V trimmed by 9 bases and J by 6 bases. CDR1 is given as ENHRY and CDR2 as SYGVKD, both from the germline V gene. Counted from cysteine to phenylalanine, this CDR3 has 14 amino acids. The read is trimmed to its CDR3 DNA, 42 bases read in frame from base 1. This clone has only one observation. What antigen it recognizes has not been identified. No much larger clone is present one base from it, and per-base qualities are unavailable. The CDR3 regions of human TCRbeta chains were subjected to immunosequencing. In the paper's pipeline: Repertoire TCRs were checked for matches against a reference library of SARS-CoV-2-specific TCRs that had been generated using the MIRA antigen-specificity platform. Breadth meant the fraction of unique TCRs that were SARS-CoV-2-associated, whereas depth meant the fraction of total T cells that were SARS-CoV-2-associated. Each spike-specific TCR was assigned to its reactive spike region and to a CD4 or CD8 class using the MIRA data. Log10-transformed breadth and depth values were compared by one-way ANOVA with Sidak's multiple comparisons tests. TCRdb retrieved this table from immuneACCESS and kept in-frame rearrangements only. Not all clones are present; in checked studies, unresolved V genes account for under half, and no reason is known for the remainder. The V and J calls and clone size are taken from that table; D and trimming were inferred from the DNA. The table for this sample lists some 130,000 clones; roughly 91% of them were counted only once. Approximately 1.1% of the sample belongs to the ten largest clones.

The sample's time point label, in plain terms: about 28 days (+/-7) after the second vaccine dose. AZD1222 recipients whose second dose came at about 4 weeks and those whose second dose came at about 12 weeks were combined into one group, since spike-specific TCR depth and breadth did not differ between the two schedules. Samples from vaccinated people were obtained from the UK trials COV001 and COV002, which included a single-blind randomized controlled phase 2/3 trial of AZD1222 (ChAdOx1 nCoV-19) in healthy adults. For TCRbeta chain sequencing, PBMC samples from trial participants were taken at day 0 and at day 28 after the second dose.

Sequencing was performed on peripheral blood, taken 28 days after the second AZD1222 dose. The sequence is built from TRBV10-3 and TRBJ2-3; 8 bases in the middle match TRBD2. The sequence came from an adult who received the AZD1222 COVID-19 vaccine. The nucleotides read TGTGCCATAAAACCGGGACTAGTCGGCGATACGCAGTATTTT. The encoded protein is CAIKPGLVGDTQYF.